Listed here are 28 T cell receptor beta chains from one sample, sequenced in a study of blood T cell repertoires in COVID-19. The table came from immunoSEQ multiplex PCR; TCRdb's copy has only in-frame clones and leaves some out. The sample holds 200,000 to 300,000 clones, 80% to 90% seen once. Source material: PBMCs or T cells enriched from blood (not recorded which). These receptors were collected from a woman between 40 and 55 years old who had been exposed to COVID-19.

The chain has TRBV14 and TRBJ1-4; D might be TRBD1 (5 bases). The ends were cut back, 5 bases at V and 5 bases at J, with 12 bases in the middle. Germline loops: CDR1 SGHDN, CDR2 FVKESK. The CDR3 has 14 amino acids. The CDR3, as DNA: TGTGCCAGCAGCTTCACAGGTTGGAATGAAAAACTGTTTTTT. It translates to CASSFTGWNEKLFF. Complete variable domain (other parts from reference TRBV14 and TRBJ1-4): EAGVTQFPSHSVIEKGQTVTLRCDPISGHDNLYWYRRVMGKEIKFLLHFVKESKQDESGMPNNRFLAERTGGTYSTLKVQPAELEDSGVYFCASSFTGWNEKLFFGSGTQLSVL.

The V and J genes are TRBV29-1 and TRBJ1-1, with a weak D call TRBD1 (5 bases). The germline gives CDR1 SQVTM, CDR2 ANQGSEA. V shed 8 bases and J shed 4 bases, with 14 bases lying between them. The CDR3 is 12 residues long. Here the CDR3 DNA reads TGCAGCTCCCAGGGTTTTTTCACTGAAGCTTTCTTT. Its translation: CSSQGFFTEAFF. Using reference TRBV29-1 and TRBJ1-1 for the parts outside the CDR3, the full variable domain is SAVISQKPSRDICQRGTSLTIQCQVDSQVTMMFWYRQQPGQSLTLIATANQGSEATYESGFVIDKFPISRPNLTFSTLTVSNMSPEDSSIYLCSSQGFFTEAFFGQGTRLTVV.

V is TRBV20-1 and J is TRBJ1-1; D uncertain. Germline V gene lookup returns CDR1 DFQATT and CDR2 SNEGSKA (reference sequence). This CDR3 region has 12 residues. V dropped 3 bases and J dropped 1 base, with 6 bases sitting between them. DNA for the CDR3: TGCAGTGCTAGTCTAGGGAACACTGAAGCTTTCTTT. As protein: CSASLGNTEAFF.

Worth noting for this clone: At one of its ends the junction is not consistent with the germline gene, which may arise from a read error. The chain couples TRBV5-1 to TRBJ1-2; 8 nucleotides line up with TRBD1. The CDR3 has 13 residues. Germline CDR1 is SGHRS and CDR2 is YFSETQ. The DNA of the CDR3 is TGTGCCAGCAGCTTGGACAGGGAAGGTGGCTACACCTTC. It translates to CASSLDREGGYTF.

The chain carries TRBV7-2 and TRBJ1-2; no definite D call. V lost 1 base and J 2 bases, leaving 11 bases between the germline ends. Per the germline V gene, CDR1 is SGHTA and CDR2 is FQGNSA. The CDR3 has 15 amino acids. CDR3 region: CASSLDQAGNYGYTF. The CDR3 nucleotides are TGTGCCAGCAGCTTAGATCAGGCGGGAAACTATGGCTACACCTTC.

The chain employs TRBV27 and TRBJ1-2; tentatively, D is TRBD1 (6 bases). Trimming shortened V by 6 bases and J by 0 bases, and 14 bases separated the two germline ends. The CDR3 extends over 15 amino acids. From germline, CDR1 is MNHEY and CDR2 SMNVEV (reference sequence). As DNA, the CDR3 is TGTGCCAGCAGCTCGGGGGGGCAGCCTAACTATGGCTACACCTTC. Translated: CASSSGGQPNYGYTF.

The CDR3 DNA is TGTGCCAGCAGCCAATTTGCCGGGGGGGGCAATGAGCAGTTCTTC. Translation gives CASSQFAGGGNEQFF. The chain links TRBV3-1 (or the pseudogene TRBV3-2) to TRBJ2-1, with 8 nucleotides matching TRBD2. Germline assignment: CDR1 LGHDT and CDR2 YNNKEL (reference sequence). The CDR3 has 15 amino acids. V trimming: 2 bases; J trimming: 6 bases; junction bases outside the gene matches: 6.

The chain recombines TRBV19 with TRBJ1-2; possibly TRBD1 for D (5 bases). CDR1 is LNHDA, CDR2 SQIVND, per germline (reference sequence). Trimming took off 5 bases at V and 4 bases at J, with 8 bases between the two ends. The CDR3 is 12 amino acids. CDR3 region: CASSGRAYGYTF. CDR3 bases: TGTGCCAGTAGTGGCAGGGCCTATGGCTACACCTTC.

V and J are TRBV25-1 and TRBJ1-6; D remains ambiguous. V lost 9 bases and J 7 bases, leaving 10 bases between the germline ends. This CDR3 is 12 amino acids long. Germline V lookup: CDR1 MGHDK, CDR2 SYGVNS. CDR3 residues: CASNQWNSPLHF. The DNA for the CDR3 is TGTGCCAGTAATCAGTGGAATTCACCCCTCCACTTT.

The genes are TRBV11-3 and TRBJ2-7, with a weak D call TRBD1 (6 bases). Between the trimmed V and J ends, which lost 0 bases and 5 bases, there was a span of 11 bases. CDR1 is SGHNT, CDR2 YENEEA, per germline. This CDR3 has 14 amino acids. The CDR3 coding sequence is TGTGCCAGCAGCTTAGATCACAGGGACCACGAGCAGTACTTC. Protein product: CASSLDHRDHEQYF.

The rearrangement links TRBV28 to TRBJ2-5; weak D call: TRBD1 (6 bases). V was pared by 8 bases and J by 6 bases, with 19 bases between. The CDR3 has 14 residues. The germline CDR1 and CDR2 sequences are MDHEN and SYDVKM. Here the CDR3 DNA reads TGTGCCAGCCAGTGGGGGCAGGGCGGAAAGACCCAGTACTTC. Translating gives CASQWGQGGKTQYF.

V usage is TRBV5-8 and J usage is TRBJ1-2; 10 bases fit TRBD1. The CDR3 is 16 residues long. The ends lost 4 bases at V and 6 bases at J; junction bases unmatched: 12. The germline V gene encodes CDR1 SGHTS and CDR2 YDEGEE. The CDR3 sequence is CASSLGQGVLSHGYTF. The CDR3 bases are TGTGCCAGCAGCCTCGGACAGGGGGTTCTATCGCATGGCTACACCTTC.

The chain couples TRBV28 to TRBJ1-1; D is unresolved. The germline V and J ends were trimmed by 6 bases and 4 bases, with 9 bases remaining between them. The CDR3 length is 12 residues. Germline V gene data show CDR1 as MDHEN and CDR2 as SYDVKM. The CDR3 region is CASRLEATEAFF. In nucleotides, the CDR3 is TGTGCCAGCAGACTGGAGGCCACTGAAGCTTTCTTT.

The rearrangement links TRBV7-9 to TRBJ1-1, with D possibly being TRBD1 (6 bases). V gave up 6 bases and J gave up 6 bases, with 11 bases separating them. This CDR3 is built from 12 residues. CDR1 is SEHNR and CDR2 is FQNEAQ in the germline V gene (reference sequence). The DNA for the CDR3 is TGTGCCAGCAGAACAGGGCAGCCTGAAGCTTTCTTT. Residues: CASRTGQPEAFF. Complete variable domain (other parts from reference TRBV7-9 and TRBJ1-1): DTGVSQNPRHKITKRGQNVTFRCDPISEHNRLYWYRQTLGQGPEFLTYFQNEAQLEKSRLLSDRFSAERPKGSFSTLEIQRTEQGDSAMYLCASRTGQPEAFFGQGTRLTVV.

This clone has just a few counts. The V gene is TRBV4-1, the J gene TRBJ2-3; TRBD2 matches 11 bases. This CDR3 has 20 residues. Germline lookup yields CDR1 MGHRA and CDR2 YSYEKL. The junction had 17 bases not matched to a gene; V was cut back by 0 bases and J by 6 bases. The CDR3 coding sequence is TGCGCCAGCAGCCAAGATAGGGGAACTAGCGGGAGAAAGGGCATTGATACGCAGTATTTT. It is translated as CASSQDRGTSGRKGIDTQYF.

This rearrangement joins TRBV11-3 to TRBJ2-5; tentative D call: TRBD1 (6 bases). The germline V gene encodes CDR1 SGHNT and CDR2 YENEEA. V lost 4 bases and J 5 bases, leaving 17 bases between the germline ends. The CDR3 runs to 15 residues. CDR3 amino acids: CASSSRVGAGETQYF. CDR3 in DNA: TGTGCCAGCAGCTCACGGGTGGGGGCTGGGGAGACCCAGTACTTC. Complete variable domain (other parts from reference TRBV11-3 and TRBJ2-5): EAGVVQSPRYKIIEKKQPVAFWCNPISGHNTLYWYLQNLGQGPELLIRYENEEAVDDSQLPKDRFSAERLKGVDSTLKIQPAELGDSAVYLCASSSRVGAGETQYFGPGTRLLVL.

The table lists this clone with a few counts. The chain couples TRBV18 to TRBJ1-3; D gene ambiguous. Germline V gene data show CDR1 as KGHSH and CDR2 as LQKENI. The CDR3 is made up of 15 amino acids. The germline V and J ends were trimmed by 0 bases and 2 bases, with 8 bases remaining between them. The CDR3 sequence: CASSPPHQAGNTIYF. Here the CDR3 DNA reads TGTGCCAGCTCACCACCGCACCAGGCTGGAAACACCATATATTTT.

As DNA, the CDR3 is TGTGCCTGGGGACAGGGTAACACCATATATTTT. This codes for CAWGQGNTIYF. V usage is TRBV30 and J usage is TRBJ1-3; 8 bases are a match to TRBD1. CDR1 is GTSNPN, CDR2 SVGIG, per germline (reference sequence). The CDR3 spans 11 residues. Germline trimming cut 5 bases from V and 7 bases from J; bases unmatched to any gene: 1.

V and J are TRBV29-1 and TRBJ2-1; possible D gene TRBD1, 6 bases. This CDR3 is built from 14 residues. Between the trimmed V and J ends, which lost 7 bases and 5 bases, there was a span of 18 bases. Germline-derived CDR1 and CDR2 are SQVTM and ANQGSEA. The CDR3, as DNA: TGCAGCGCGAAATTTGGGGGCCGGGACAATGAGCAGTTCTTC. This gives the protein CSAKFGGRDNEQFF.

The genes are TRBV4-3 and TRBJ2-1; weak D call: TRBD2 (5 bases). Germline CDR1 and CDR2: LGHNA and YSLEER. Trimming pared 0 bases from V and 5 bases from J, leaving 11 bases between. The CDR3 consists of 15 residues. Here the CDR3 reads CASSQEGGQNNEQFF. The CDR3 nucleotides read TGCGCCAGCAGCCAAGAGGGCGGGCAGAACAATGAGCAGTTCTTC.

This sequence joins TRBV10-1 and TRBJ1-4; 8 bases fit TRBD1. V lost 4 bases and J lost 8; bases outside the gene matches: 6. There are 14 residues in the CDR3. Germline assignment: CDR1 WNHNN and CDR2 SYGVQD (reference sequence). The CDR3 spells CASSGWTGYEKLFF. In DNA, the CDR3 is TGCGCCAGCAGTGGATGGACAGGGTACGAAAAACTGTTTTTT.

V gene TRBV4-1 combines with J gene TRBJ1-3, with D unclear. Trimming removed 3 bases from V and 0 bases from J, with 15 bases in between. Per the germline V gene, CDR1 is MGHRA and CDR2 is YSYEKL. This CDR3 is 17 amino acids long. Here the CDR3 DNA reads TGCGCCAGCAGCCACCCCCCGGGTGATTACTCTGGAAACACCATATATTTT. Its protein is CASSHPPGDYSGNTIYF.

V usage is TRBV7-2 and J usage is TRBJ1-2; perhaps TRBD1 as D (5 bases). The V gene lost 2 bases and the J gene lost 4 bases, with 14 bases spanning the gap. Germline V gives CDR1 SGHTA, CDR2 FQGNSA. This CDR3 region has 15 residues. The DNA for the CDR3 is TGTGCCAGCAGCTTATGGGGCGGGGGTGGCTATGGCTACACCTTC. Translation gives CASSLWGGGGYGYTF.

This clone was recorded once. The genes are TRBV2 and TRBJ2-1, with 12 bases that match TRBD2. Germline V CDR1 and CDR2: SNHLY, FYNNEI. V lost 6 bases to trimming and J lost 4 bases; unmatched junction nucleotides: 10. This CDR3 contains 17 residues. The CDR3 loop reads CASRSTLAGGGYNEQFF. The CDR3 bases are TGTGCCAGCAGGTCTACCCTAGCGGGAGGGGGTTACAATGAGCAGTTCTTC.

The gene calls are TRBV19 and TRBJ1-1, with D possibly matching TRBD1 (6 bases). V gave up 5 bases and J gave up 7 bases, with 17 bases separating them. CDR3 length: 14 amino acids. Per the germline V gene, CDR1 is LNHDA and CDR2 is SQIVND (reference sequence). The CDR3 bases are TGTGCCAGTAGTCTTGGGACACATTTCGTTGAAGCTTTCTTT. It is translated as CASSLGTHFVEAFF.

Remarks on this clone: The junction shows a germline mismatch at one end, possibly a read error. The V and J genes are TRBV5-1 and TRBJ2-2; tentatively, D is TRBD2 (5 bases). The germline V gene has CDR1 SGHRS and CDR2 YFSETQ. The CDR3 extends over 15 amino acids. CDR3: CASSSLGEFTGELFF. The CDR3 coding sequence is TGTGCCAGCAGTAGTTTGGGAGAGTTCACCGGGGAGCTGTTTTTT.

The CDR3 sequence: CASSTGGDTEAFF. The CDR3, as DNA: TGTGCCAGCTCAACAGGGGGCGACACTGAAGCTTTCTTT. The J gene is TRBJ1-1, the V gene TRBV27, with TRBD1 matching 9 bases. V shed 8 bases, J shed 3 bases, and the junction held 4 bases outside the gene matches. This CDR3 spans 13 amino acids. Germline CDR1 and CDR2: MNHEY and SMNVEV (reference sequence).

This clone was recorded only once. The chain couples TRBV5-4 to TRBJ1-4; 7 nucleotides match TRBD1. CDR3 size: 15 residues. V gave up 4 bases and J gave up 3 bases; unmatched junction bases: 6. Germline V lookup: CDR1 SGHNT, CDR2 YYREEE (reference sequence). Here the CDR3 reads CASSGGTAPNEKLFF. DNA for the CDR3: TGTGCCAGCAGCGGAGGGACAGCGCCTAATGAAAAACTGTTTTTT. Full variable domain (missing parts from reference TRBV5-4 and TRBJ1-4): ETGVTQSPTHLIKTRGQQVTLRCSSQSGHNTVSWYQQALGQGPQFIFQYYREEENGRGNFPPRFSGLQFPNYSSELNVNALELDDSALYLCASSGGTAPNEKLFFGSGTQLSVL.